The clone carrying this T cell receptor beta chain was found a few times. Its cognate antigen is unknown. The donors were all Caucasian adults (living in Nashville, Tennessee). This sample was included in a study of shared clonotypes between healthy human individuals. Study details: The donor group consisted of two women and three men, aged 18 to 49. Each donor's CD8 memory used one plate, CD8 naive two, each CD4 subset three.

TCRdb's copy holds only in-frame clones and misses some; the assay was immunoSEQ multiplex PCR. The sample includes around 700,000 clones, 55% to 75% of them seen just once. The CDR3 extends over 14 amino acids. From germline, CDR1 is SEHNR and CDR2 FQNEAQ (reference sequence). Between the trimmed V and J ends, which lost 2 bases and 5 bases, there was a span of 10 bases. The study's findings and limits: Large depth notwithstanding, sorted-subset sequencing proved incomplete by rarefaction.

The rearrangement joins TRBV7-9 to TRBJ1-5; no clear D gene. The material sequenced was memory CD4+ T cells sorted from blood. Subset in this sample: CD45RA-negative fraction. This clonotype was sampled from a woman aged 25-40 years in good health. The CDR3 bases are TGTGCCAGCAGCTTAACCGGGCGCGATCAGCCCCAGCATTTT. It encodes CASSLTGRDQPQHF.